Shown below are 19 T cell receptor beta chains from a single sample sequenced in a study of cytomegalovirus exposure and HLA in healthy donors. It was with 60 Vbeta and 13 Jbeta primers that the PCR ran. Generated by immunoSEQ multiplex PCR, the TCRdb table keeps only in-frame clones and is missing some. Here the sample spans 74,000 or so clones, about 80% being singletons. Sequenced: PBMCs. Receptors were obtained from a woman aged 40 to 50 in good health and CMV-seronegative.

This chain joins TRBV6-5 and TRBJ2-1; 7 bases fit TRBD2. Germline V gene lookup returns CDR1 MNHEY and CDR2 SVGAGI. CDR3 size: 14 residues. Trimming took 5 bases from V and 7 from J; bases not matched to a gene: 8. The CDR3 bases are TGTGCCAGCAGTCTAGCGGAAACCCGGAATGAGCAGTTCTTC. The encoded protein is CASSLAETRNEQFF.

This clone was seen a few times. The V call is TRBV27, the J call TRBJ2-1; D possibly corresponds to TRBD1 (6 bases). The germline gives CDR1 MNHEY, CDR2 SMNVEV (reference sequence). Trimming cost V 6 bases and J 7 bases, with 25 bases left between them. The CDR3 loop spans 17 amino acids. The CDR3 DNA is TGTGCCAGCAGGGTAAAACAGGGTCCCCTGGTTCTGAATGAGCAGTTCTTC. Protein: CASRVKQGPLVLNEQFF.

V usage is TRBV2 and J usage is TRBJ1-2; 8 positions agree with TRBD1. The CDR3 extends over 12 amino acids. V trimming: 9 bases; J trimming: 4 bases; junction bases outside the gene matches: 4. Germline V gives CDR1 SNHLY, CDR2 FYNNEI. The CDR3 protein is CASSGTGYGYTF. As DNA, the CDR3 is TGTGCCAGTTCCGGGACAGGCTATGGCTACACCTTC. The variable domain in full, with the rest retrieved from reference TRBV2 and TRBJ1-2, is EPEVTQTPSHQVTQMGQEVILRCVPISNHLYFYWYRQILGQKVEFLVSFYNNEISEKSEIFDDQFSVERPDGSNFTLKIRSTKLEDSAMYFCASSGTGYGYTFGSGTRLTVV.

This clone was observed a few times. The CDR3, as DNA: TGTGCCAGCTCACCTTATCCGGGACTAGCGGGGGGGAGCTCCTACAATGAGCAGTTCTTC. Encoded protein: CASSPYPGLAGGSSYNEQFF. This chain joins TRBV18 and TRBJ2-1, with 16 bases matching TRBD2. The CDR3 spans 20 residues. Germline CDR1 reads KGHSH; CDR2 reads LQKENI. V lost 3 bases to trimming and J lost 0 bases; unmatched junction nucleotides: 8.

This rearrangement joins TRBV7-3 to TRBJ1-2; 7 bases match TRBD1. Germline assignment: CDR1 SGHTA and CDR2 FQGTGA. CDR3 size: 17 residues. Unmatched junction bases numbered 14, after V lost 5 bases and J lost 2 bases. CDR3 DNA sequence: TGTGCCAGCAGCCCAGGGACAGCTCACGGACAAAACTATGGCTACACCTTC. Its protein is CASSPGTAHGQNYGYTF.

The V and J genes are TRBV5-6 and TRBJ1-2; 11 nucleotides agree with TRBD1. Germline V gene sequence: CDR1 SGHDT, CDR2 YYEEEE. V lost 0 bases, J lost 4 bases, and 2 bases stayed unmatched. The CDR3 length is 15 residues. CDR3 amino acids: CASSLVGTGGYGYTF. The CDR3 DNA is TGTGCCAGCAGCTTGGTAGGGACAGGGGGCTATGGCTACACCTTC.

This rearrangement joins TRBV18 to TRBJ1-6, with 7 positions matching TRBD1. With 2 bases clipped from V and 5 bases from J, the junction kept 3 bases outside the gene matches. The CDR3 contains 15 residues. The V gene's germline CDR1 is KGHSH and CDR2 LQKENI. The CDR3 coding sequence is TGTGCCAGCTCACCAGGGACAGTGAATAATTCACCCCTCCACTTT. The encoded protein is CASSPGTVNNSPLHF.

The chain carries TRBV12-5 and TRBJ1-5, with no clear D. The CDR3 is 15 residues long. Per germline, CDR1 LGHNT and CDR2 FRNRAP. V gave up 1 base and J gave up 3 bases, with 10 bases separating them. CDR3 nucleotides: TGTGCTAGTGGTTTGGACAGAGTTTTCAATCAGCCCCAGCATTTT. Amino acid sequence: CASGLDRVFNQPQHF.

The V gene is TRBV4-1, the J gene TRBJ2-1; D is undetermined. The CDR3 loop spans 13 amino acids. Germline CDR1 MGHRA, CDR2 YSYEKL. Trimming left V 4 bases short and J 1 base short, with 5 bases between. CDR3: CASSPQSYNEQFF. In DNA form, the CDR3 reads TGCGCCAGCAGCCCCCAGTCCTACAATGAGCAGTTCTTC.

The J gene is TRBJ2-3, the V gene TRBV10-1; D is unclear. From germline, CDR1 is WNHNN and CDR2 SYGVQD (reference sequence). The CDR3 extends over 13 amino acids. The germline V and J ends were trimmed by 7 bases and 1 base, with 9 bases remaining between them. CDR3 sequence (DNA): TGCGCCAGCATGGCAAGCGGCACAGATACGCAGTATTTT. Residues: CASMASGTDTQYF.

The chain combines TRBV29-1 with TRBJ1-4, with 8 bases aligning to TRBD1. CDR3 size: 12 residues. Trimming removed 4 bases from V and 8 bases from J; junction bases left unmatched: 3. The germline CDR1 and CDR2 sequences are SQVTM and ANQGSEA. In DNA form, the CDR3 reads TGCAGCGTTGGGACAGGGTCCGAAAAACTGTTTTTT. Amino acid sequence: CSVGTGSEKLFF.

Only a few counts were recorded for this clone. This chain uses TRBV5-1 with TRBJ2-1; 9 bases are a match to TRBD1. Losses at the gene ends were 3 bases for V and 15 bases for J; bases not matched to a gene: 7. Germline V CDR1 and CDR2: SGHRS, YFSETQ. This CDR3 spans 12 amino acids. DNA for the CDR3: TGCGCCAGCAGCTGGGGACAGGGCAGGGCGTTCTTC. Protein product: CASSWGQGRAFF.

The rearrangement joins TRBV30 to TRBJ1-4, with TRBD1 identical over 7 bases. Germline V gene data show CDR1 as GTSNPN and CDR2 as SVGIG (reference sequence). V lost 0 bases, J lost 8 bases, and 12 bases stayed unmatched. The CDR3 length is 16 residues. The CDR3 DNA reads as TGTGCCTGGAGTGTCTCCAGGACAGGTTTTGAAGAAAAACTGTTTTTT. This translates into CAWSVSRTGFEEKLFF.

This clone was recorded only once. The V gene is TRBV7-3, the J gene TRBJ1-1; D uncertain. The ends were cut back, 3 bases at V and 3 bases at J, with 8 bases in the middle. The CDR3 contains 13 residues. CDR1 SGHTA and CDR2 FQGTGA come from the germline V gene. In DNA form, the CDR3 reads TGTGCCAGCAGCTTCACAGAATACACTGAAGCTTTCTTT. Translation: CASSFTEYTEAFF.

The chain combines TRBV18 with TRBJ2-1; tentative D call: TRBD1 (6 bases). Trimming took 3 bases from V and 8 from J, leaving 20 bases between them. The germline V gene has CDR1 KGHSH and CDR2 LQKENI. This CDR3 comprises 16 residues. Here the CDR3 reads CASSPFNQGRADEQFF. The CDR3 DNA is TGTGCCAGCTCACCTTTTAATCAGGGGCGAGCCGATGAGCAGTTCTTC.

V and J are TRBV6-4 and TRBJ2-5, with TRBD2 matching 9 bases. In germline, CDR1 is MRHNA, CDR2 SNTAGT. The CDR3 has 15 amino acids. The V segment lost 5 bases and the J segment 1 base; nucleotides outside the gene matches: 5. The CDR3 loop is CASSPSGDAQETQYF. CDR3 DNA: TGTGCCAGCAGTCCTAGCGGGGACGCCCAAGAGACCCAGTACTTC.

This clone has more than one count but fewer than ten. The V call is TRBV5-8, the J call TRBJ1-3; 7 bases map to TRBD1. Germline V gene data show CDR1 as SGHTS and CDR2 as YDEGEE. This CDR3 has 13 residues. J lost 4 bases, V lost 9 bases, and 7 bases had no gene match. CDR3 region: CATNRGAGNTIYF. The CDR3 coding sequence is TGTGCCACCAACAGGGGTGCGGGAAACACCATATATTTT.

The chain joins TRBV28 to TRBJ1-4; 10 bases are a match to TRBD1. The junction had 8 bases not matched to a gene; V was cut back by 7 bases and J by 6 bases. Per the germline V gene, CDR1 is MDHEN and CDR2 is SYDVKM. This CDR3 has 15 residues. The CDR3 DNA reads TGTGCCAGCATACCCCGGGGGACAGGGGATGAAAAACTGTTTTTT. Translating it yields CASIPRGTGDEKLFF.

This clone occurred a few times. The chain carries TRBV5-6 and TRBJ1-2, with D uncertain. This CDR3 has 13 residues. Trimming left V 2 bases short and J 5 bases short, with 10 bases between. Germline CDR1 reads SGHDT; CDR2 reads YYEEEE. The CDR3 sequence: CASSLKREYGYTF. CDR3 bases: TGTGCCAGCAGCTTAAAAAGGGAGTATGGCTACACCTTC.